The 25 T cell receptor beta chains below all came from one sample that was sequenced in a study of T cells after yellow fever vaccination. Each CDR3 protein gets one entry after TCRdb re-called the 5' RACE reads with MiXCR. The sample lists about 340,000 distinct CDR3 sequences, 4% seen once, with 24% in the top ten. The material sequenced was PBMCs, taken 5 days after the yellow fever booster vaccination. The receptors were gathered from a man aged 18 to 35 who received the YFV17D yellow fever vaccine.

This clonotype showed up many times. V and J are TRBV3-1 and TRBJ2-7; D uncertain. Looked up from germline, CDR1 is LGHDT and CDR2 is YNNKEL (reference sequence). V was clipped by 1 base and J by 4 bases, with 14 bases between them. The CDR3 is 15 amino acids. In DNA, the CDR3 is TGTGCCAGCAGCCAAGGATACCAGTTCTTGTACGAGCAGTACTTC. Its protein product is CASSQGYQFLYEQYF.

This clonotype was found a few times. This chain connects TRBV3-1 to TRBJ2-7; D not resolved. This CDR3 has 12 amino acids. The germline CDR1 and CDR2 sequences are LGHDT and YNNKEL (reference sequence). The V end was cut by 3 bases, the J end by 5 bases, with 8 bases between. DNA of the CDR3: TGTGCCAGCAGCCAGTCTAGTGACGAGCAGTACTTC. It translates to CASSQSSDEQYF.

The chain has TRBV7-2 and TRBJ2-1; 9 bases map to TRBD1. CDR1 and CDR2 from the germline V gene are SGHTA and FQGNSA. Trimming took 5 bases from V and 4 from J; bases not matched to a gene: 6. This CDR3 spans 15 amino acids. The CDR3 here is CASSDTGGVYNEQFF. CDR3 in DNA: TGTGCCAGCAGCGACACAGGGGGCGTTTACAATGAGCAGTTCTTC.

In its sample, this clonotype was seen many times. The rearrangement joins TRBV6-2 or TRBV6-3 to TRBJ2-7, with unresolved D. Germline V gene lookup returns CDR1 MNHEY and CDR2 SVGEGT. Trimming removed 8 bases at V and 1 base at J, with 9 bases between. This CDR3 has 12 amino acids. The CDR3 DNA reads as TGTGCCAGCTCGATCTCGTCCTACGAGCAGTACTTC. It is translated as CASSISSYEQYF.

This clonotype was seen a handful of times. This chain joins TRBV20-1 and TRBJ2-5; perhaps TRBD1 as D (6 bases). This CDR3 has 14 residues. Trimming cost V 6 bases and J 5 bases, with 19 bases left between them. From germline, CDR1 is DFQATT and CDR2 SNEGSKA (reference sequence). Here the CDR3 reads CSALNRQRGETQYF. The CDR3 coding sequence is TGCAGTGCCCTAAATCGGCAGAGGGGGGAGACCCAGTACTTC.

This clonotype was detected a few times. The V and J genes are TRBV13 and TRBJ2-2, with D possibly being TRBD1 or TRBD2 (5 bases each). Germline-derived CDR1 and CDR2 are PRHDT and FYEKMQ (reference sequence). The CDR3 has 15 residues. V lost 5 bases and J lost 3, with 13 bases in between. The CDR3 sequence is CASSSMGVDTGELFF. DNA of the CDR3: TGTGCCAGCAGCAGCATGGGGGTCGACACCGGGGAGCTGTTTTTT.

This clonotype has only a few counts. V gene TRBV18 combines with J gene TRBJ2-3; tentative D call: TRBD2 (6 bases). V lost 5 bases and J lost 0, with 12 bases in between. CDR1 and CDR2 (germline): KGHSH, LQKENI. The CDR3 length is 15 residues. In DNA form, the CDR3 reads TGTGCCAGCTCAGAGGACTACCTCAGCACAGATACGCAGTATTTT. It yields the protein CASSEDYLSTDTQYF.

The chain uses TRBV5-5 and TRBJ1-5; D not certain. Trimming cost V 0 bases and J 4 bases, with 14 bases left between them. Germline V lookup: CDR1 SGHKS, CDR2 YYEKEE (reference sequence). The CDR3 is 16 amino acids. This chain's CDR3 is CASSLGPDGRNQPQHF. CDR3 sequence (DNA): TGTGCCAGCAGCTTGGGCCCGGACGGGAGGAATCAGCCCCAGCATTTT.

This clonotype was counted between two and nine times. V gene TRBV6-5 combines with J gene TRBJ2-2; D ambiguous. The CDR3 is 14 residues long. V lost 5 bases and J 6 bases, leaving 13 bases between the germline ends. CDR1 and CDR2 from the germline V gene are MNHEY and SVGAGI. CDR3 bases: TGTGCCAGCAGTACCTCTTACTTGCCCGGGGAGCTGTTTTTT. Amino acids: CASSTSYLPGELFF.

The chain recombines TRBV18 with TRBJ2-1; D is perhaps TRBD1 (5 bases). CDR1 is KGHSH, CDR2 LQKENI, per germline. The ends were cut back, 4 bases at V and 9 bases at J, with 10 bases in the middle. CDR3 length: 12 residues. The CDR3 sequence: CASSLQGGEQFF. DNA for the CDR3: TGTGCCAGCTCACTTCAGGGCGGTGAGCAGTTCTTC.

In this sample, this clonotype turned up a few times. The CDR3 nucleotides are TGTGCCAGCAGGCTCGGACAGGGGAACGAGCAGTACTTC. Its translation: CASRLGQGNEQYF. The chain has TRBV12-3 or TRBV12-4 and TRBJ2-7, with 9 bases matching TRBD1. CDR3 length equals 13 residues. V trimming: 6 bases; J trimming: 5 bases; junction bases outside the gene matches: 5.

V and J are TRBV5-4 and TRBJ2-5, with 8 bases aligning to TRBD2. J was trimmed by 0 bases and V by 1 base; bases with no gene match: 5. This CDR3 region has 16 residues. Germline V CDR1 and CDR2: SGHNT, YYREEE (reference sequence). The CDR3 DNA reads as TGTGCCAGCAGCTTGACGGGGGGGCCGGACCAAGAGACCCAGTACTTC. Translation: CASSLTGGPDQETQYF. The full variable domain, completed using reference TRBV5-4 and TRBJ2-5, is ETGVTQSPTHLIKTRGQQVTLRCSSQSGHNTVSWYQQALGQGPQFIFQYYREEENGRGNFPPRFSGLQFPNYSSELNVNALELDDSALYLCASSLTGGPDQETQYFGPGTRLLVL.

J is TRBJ2-7 and V is TRBV9; the match to TRBD1 covers 11 bases. V lost 3 bases to trimming and J lost 2 bases; unmatched junction nucleotides: 4. Germline CDR1 is SGDLS and CDR2 is YYNGEE. The CDR3 is made up of 15 amino acids. The CDR3 loop is CASSEGTGGAYEQYF. In DNA form, the CDR3 reads TGTGCCAGCAGCGAGGGGACAGGGGGAGCCTACGAGCAGTACTTC.

This clonotype was detected a few times. The chain recombines TRBV5-4 with TRBJ2-5, with TRBD2 as a possible D gene (5 bases). This CDR3 region has 15 residues. Trimming shortened V by 2 bases and J by 2 bases, and 13 bases separated the two germline ends. Germline V lookup: CDR1 SGHNT, CDR2 YYREEE (reference sequence). The CDR3 loop is CASSLGGWEQETQYF. Written as DNA, the CDR3 is TGTGCCAGCAGCTTAGGTGGATGGGAGCAAGAGACCCAGTACTTC.

This rearrangement joins TRBV7-3 to TRBJ2-3, with D possibly being TRBD1 or TRBD2 (6 bases each). Germline V gives CDR1 SGHTA, CDR2 FQGTGA. Between the trimmed V and J ends, which lost 4 bases and 3 bases, there was a span of 11 bases. The CDR3 extends over 14 amino acids. Here the CDR3 reads CASSSRGVTDTQYF. In nucleotides, the CDR3 is TGTGCCAGCAGCTCAAGGGGGGTTACAGATACGCAGTATTTT.

In this sample, this clonotype turned up many times. The chain has TRBV4-2 and TRBJ2-3; perhaps TRBD2 as D (5 bases). The CDR3 spans 16 residues. Trimming removed 2 bases at V and 0 bases at J, with 12 bases between. Germline V gene sequence: CDR1 LGHNA, CDR2 YNFKEQ. The DNA for the CDR3 is TGTGCCAGCAGCCAATCCCCCGGGATTAGCACAGATACGCAGTATTTT. This codes for CASSQSPGISTDTQYF.

This clonotype was found many times. This sequence joins TRBV12-3 or TRBV12-4 and TRBJ2-1; 9 bases align to TRBD1. This CDR3 comprises 16 residues. The ends lost 6 bases at V and 2 bases at J; junction bases unmatched: 8. The CDR3 DNA reads TGTGCCAGCAGCCAACTCGGGACAGGGCCCTACAATGAGCAGTTCTTC. The encoded protein is CASSQLGTGPYNEQFF.

This clonotype was seen at least ten times. The V and J genes are TRBV24-1 and TRBJ2-3; 13 bases agree with TRBD2. This CDR3 has 17 amino acids. V shed 3 bases, J shed 2 bases, and the junction held 4 bases outside the gene matches. Germline assignment: CDR1 KGHDR and CDR2 SFDVKD. The CDR3 spells CATSDRTSGGHTDTQYF. CDR3 bases: TGTGCCACCAGTGATCGGACTAGCGGGGGCCACACAGATACGCAGTATTTT.

This clonotype was counted only a few times. The chain couples TRBV3-1 to TRBJ1-2; tentative D call: TRBD1 (5 bases). The length of the CDR3 is 13 residues. V dropped 2 bases and J dropped 4 bases, with 8 bases sitting between them. The germline V gene encodes CDR1 LGHDT and CDR2 YNNKEL (reference sequence). Here the CDR3 reads CASSQQGTYGYTF. DNA of the CDR3: TGTGCCAGCAGCCAACAGGGAACCTATGGCTACACCTTC.

This clonotype was detected a few times. The chain employs TRBV5-1 and TRBJ2-5; TRBD1 matches 7 bases. Germline V gene lookup returns CDR1 SGHRS and CDR2 YFSETQ. This CDR3 is built from 15 residues. J was trimmed by 1 base and V by 0 bases; bases with no gene match: 3. The CDR3 loop is CASSLETGVQETQYF. For the CDR3, the DNA is TGCGCCAGCAGCTTGGAAACAGGGGTCCAAGAGACCCAGTACTTC.

The chain joins TRBV19 to TRBJ2-1, with D possibly called TRBD1 or TRBD2 (6 bases each). V was clipped by 6 bases and J by 15 bases, with 21 bases between them. This CDR3 is 13 amino acids long. Per the germline V gene, CDR1 is LNHDA and CDR2 is SQIVND (reference sequence). The CDR3 region has the DNA TGTGCCAGTAGCAGGGGCGGGGACGGCCAAGGGTTCTTC. It specifies CASSRGGDGQGFF.

The V and J genes are TRBV7-2 and TRBJ1-1; 12 nucleotides match TRBD1. This CDR3 has 16 amino acids. V lost 3 bases and J lost 6; bases outside the gene matches: 8. Germline V gene sequence: CDR1 SGHTA, CDR2 FQGNSA. This CDR3 is CASSFGGTGGQSEAFF. CDR3 DNA: TGTGCCAGCAGCTTTGGCGGGACAGGGGGCCAATCTGAAGCTTTCTTT.

This clonotype appeared a few times. This sequence joins TRBV5-1 and TRBJ2-3; 9 nucleotides align to TRBD1. Trimming took 4 bases from V and 6 from J; bases not matched to a gene: 18. There are 18 residues in the CDR3. CDR1 is SGHRS, CDR2 YFSETQ, per germline. The chain's CDR3 is CASSRRASRDRDFDTQYF. The CDR3 DNA reads TGCGCCAGCAGCCGTAGGGCGTCCCGGGACAGGGATTTTGATACGCAGTATTTT.

Only a few counts were recorded for this clonotype. The V and J genes are TRBV30 and TRBJ2-5, with D perhaps being TRBD1 or TRBD2 (6 bases each). Deletions cut 4 bases from V and 2 bases from J, with 14 bases between. This CDR3 has 14 amino acids. CDR1 is GTSNPN and CDR2 is SVGIG in the germline V gene (reference sequence). The CDR3 sequence: CAWISRGVQETQYF. The CDR3 DNA is TGTGCCTGGATCTCTAGGGGGGTTCAAGAGACCCAGTACTTC.

This clonotype was recorded a few times. The V call is TRBV4-3, the J call TRBJ2-4; D is perhaps TRBD2 (5 bases). Germline assignment: CDR1 LGHNA and CDR2 YSLEER. There are 14 residues in the CDR3. Deletions cut 0 bases from V and 6 bases from J, with 9 bases between. This CDR3 is CASSQERAGNIQYF. The CDR3 bases are TGCGCCAGCAGCCAAGAGCGGGCGGGAAACATTCAGTACTTC.